This T cell receptor (beta chain) derives from a study of T cell responses to AZD1222 COVID-19 vaccine (dated by TCRdb to the early 2020s). Regarding the complete study: TCR sequencing was performed for some 250 trial participants, of whom about 200 were given two doses of AZD1222 and about 25 were given two doses of MenACWY control vaccine. Trial participants were enrolled by age into subgroups of 18-55, 56-69 and 70-plus years, and around 150, 28 and 57 TCR-sequenced participants, respectively, were included in these subgroups.

Broader findings and caveats from the paper: The whole spike protein was spanned by vaccine-associated CD4 TCRs, and dominant responses were seen in regions 160-218 and 743-854. Participants were mostly white British and included more females than males, and it was suggested by the authors that clonal diversity may have been underestimated. Spike-specific TCR breadth and depth rose significantly after two AZD1222 doses compared with day 0 and with MenACWY recipients. Reportedly, almost half of the unique spike-specific TCRs recognized epitopes lying outside the regions that are mutated in the B.1.351 and B.1.1.7 variants. Conclusions about previously exposed vaccinees are limited because only six or seven AZD1222 recipients were SARS-CoV-2 seropositive at baseline. The 56-69-year group was small, and its depth increase did not reach significance, likely because of low power. Because no day 14 peak-response samples were available, repertoires were characterized only after the peak T cell response.

The time point label, as the study defines it: about 28 days (+/-7) after the second vaccine dose. AZD1222 recipients given second doses at about 4 weeks or at about 12 weeks were pooled, since spike-specific TCR depth and breadth were not found to differ between the two schedules. The vaccinee samples were drawn from two UK trials, COV001 and COV002, one of which was a single-blind randomized controlled phase 2/3 trial testing AZD1222 (ChAdOx1 nCoV-19) in healthy adults. For TCRbeta chain sequencing, PBMC samples from trial participants were taken at day 0 and at day 28 after the second dose. Remarks on this clone: It has no known antigen specificity. Base qualities were left out, and no much larger clone turns up one base away.

The CDR3 regions of human TCRbeta chains were analyzed by immunosequencing. The source study handled its data this way. TCRs in the repertoires were compared against a reference library of SARS-CoV-2-specific TCRs that had been generated with the MIRA antigen-specificity platform. Breadth was defined as the fraction of unique TCRs that were SARS-CoV-2-associated, and depth was defined as the fraction of total T cells that were SARS-CoV-2-associated. Each spike-specific TCR was assigned to its reactive spike region and to a CD4 or CD8 class using the MIRA data. Log10-transformed breadth and depth values were compared by one-way ANOVA with Sidak's multiple comparisons tests. Here the immuneACCESS table is served through TCRdb, limited to in-frame sequences with V and J called. Missing clones are a known gap in these copies; in checked studies unresolved V genes cover under half, and the rest lacks a known reason. The D gene and trimming were derived from the DNA, and the V and J assignments and clone size from that table. A total of some 160,000 clones appear in this sample, roughly nine tenths of them only once. Approximately 0.97% of the sample goes to the ten largest clones.

Reading from cysteine to phenylalanine, the CDR3 counts 15 amino acids. Only the CDR3 DNA stays, 45 bases, in frame from base 1. V sheds 3 bases and J sheds 0 bases, leaving 12 bases between their ends. From a lookup of the germline V gene (reference sequence), CDR1 and CDR2 are DFQATT and SNEGSKA. The specimen comprised peripheral blood, sampled 28 days after the second AZD1222 dose. Rearrangement joined TRBV20-1 to TRBJ1-3; no D gene can be assigned with confidence. The sequence was collected from an adult who received the AZD1222 COVID-19 vaccine. CDR3 loop: CSASASLSSGNTIYF. The DNA sequence is as follows: TGCAGTGCTAGTGCCAGCTTAAGCTCTGGAAACACCATATATTTT.